The entry below gives a single T cell receptor beta chain sequence along with its context. PCR involved 60 Vbeta and 13 Jbeta primers. The data were produced by immunoSEQ multiplex PCR, yet TCRdb's version contains in-frame clones alone and is incomplete. Found here are 200,000 to 250,000 clones, approximately 80% of them singletons; the top ten hold 3% to 4.5%. The sample comes from a study of cytomegalovirus exposure and HLA in healthy donors. Sequencing was done on a sample of PBMCs. The receptor comes from a male donor in good health and CMV-seronegative.

CDR3 nucleotide sequence: TGTGCCACCAGCAGGGACAGGTCTAGCAATCAGCCCCAGCATTTT. Its translation: CATSRDRSSNQPQHF. This rearrangement joins TRBV15 to TRBJ1-5; TRBD1 matches 7 bases. The J segment lost 0 bases and the V segment lost 3 bases, leaving 2 bases of the junction unmatched. This CDR3 is 15 amino acids long. Germline CDR1 reads LNHNV; CDR2 reads YYDKDF (reference sequence).